The 4 T cell receptor beta chains listed next were all sequenced from one sample in a study of blood T cell repertoires in COVID-19 (dated by TCRdb to the early 2020s). Receptor libraries were prepared by the immunoSEQ multiplex PCR assay. As stored in TCRdb, this immuneACCESS dataset retains in-frame rearrangements with V and J assigned. A fraction of the clones does not appear; measured against another copy, unresolved V genes explain less than half of the discrepancy, and the remainder lacks a known reason. The table for this sample lists 30,000 to 40,000 clones; around 85% of them were counted only once. In total, the top ten clones hold 13% to 15% of the sample. The specimen was peripheral blood. Every receptor here comes from a human donor with acute or convalescent COVID-19. The donor label of this sample is uncertain.

About this clone: Mismatch with germline at one junction end may stem from a read error. V and J are TRBV30 and TRBJ1-5, with D possibly matching TRBD1 (5 bases). The CDR3 spans 10 residues. Germline V CDR1 and CDR2: GTSNPN, SVGIG (reference sequence). Here the CDR3 reads CGPGVGARLF. For the CDR3, the DNA is TGTGGCCCCGGAGTTGGGGCACGGCTTTTT.

The rearrangement links TRBV28 to TRBJ1-5; possible D gene TRBD1, 5 bases. The CDR3 sequence is 13 residues long. Trimming stripped 3 bases from V and 7 bases from J, with 10 bases between. CDR1 is MDHEN, CDR2 SYDVKM, per germline. In DNA form, the CDR3 reads TGTGCCAGCAGTTTGAGTAGACAGCAGCCCCAGCATTTT. Translating gives CASSLSRQQPQHF.

The gene calls are TRBV21-1 and TRBJ1-5; the D call in the table, TRBD1, was not verified against the DNA. TRBV21-1 is annotated as a pseudogene. The CDR3 runs to 17 residues. CDR3 in DNA: TGTGCCAGCAGCAAAGATCGGCGAGACAGAAACAATCAGCCCCAGCATTTT. This gives the protein CASSKDRRDRNNQPQHF.

The chain is built from TRBV24-1 and TRBJ2-2; TRBD1 agrees at 8 bases. Trimming cost V 4 bases and J 5 bases; bases outside gene matches: 8. The CDR3 loop spans 16 amino acids. Germline V CDR1 and CDR2: KGHDR, SFDVKD. This CDR3 reads CATSDSGQGRTGELFF. The CDR3 DNA is TGTGCCACCAGTGACAGTGGACAGGGACGGACCGGGGAGCTGTTTTTT.